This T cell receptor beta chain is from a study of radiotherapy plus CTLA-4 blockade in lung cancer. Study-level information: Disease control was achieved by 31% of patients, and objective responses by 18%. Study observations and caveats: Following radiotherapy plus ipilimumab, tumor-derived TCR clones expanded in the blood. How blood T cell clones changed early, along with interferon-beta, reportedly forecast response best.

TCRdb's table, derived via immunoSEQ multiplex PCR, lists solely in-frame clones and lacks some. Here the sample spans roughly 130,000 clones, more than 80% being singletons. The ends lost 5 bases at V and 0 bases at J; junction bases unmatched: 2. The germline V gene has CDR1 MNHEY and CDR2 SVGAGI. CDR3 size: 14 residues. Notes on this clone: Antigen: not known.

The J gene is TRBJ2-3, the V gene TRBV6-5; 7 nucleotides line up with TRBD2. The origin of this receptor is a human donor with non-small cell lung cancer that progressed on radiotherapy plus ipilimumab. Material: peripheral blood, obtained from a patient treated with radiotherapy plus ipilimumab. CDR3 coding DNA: TGTGCCAGCAGTCTGACTAGCAGCACAGATACGCAGTATTTT. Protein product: CASSLTSSTDTQYF.